The present T cell receptor (beta chain) was sequenced within a study of blood T cells in healthy people across ages. Study-level information: About one barcoded beta molecule per two T cells was captured by template switching.

Study-wide points: Using unsorted PBMCs precluded a conclusive naive versus antigen-experienced comparison.

The CDR3 contains 17 residues. In germline, CDR1 is LGHNA, CDR2 YSLEER. The V gene end was trimmed by 0 bases and the J gene end by 4 bases; junction bases not matched to a gene: 5. Combining a sample-barcoded 5' primer with a J-beta primer mix, a second PCR ran for about 7 to 11 cycles. TCRdb reprocessed the 5' RACE reads with MiXCR, giving one entry per CDR3 protein. The sample yields just over 800,000 distinct CDR3 sequences, roughly 60% seen once. Comment on this clonotype: Its antigen is not identified.

Every donor provided 9.5 to 10 milliliters of peripheral blood. This chain links TRBV4-3 with TRBJ2-1; 11 nucleotides line up with TRBD1. This sequence originates from a man aged 30-40 years in good health. The sample comprised blood. This CDR3 reads CASSQDSGTGGYNEQFF. DNA of the CDR3: TGCGCCAGCAGCCAAGATTCCGGGACAGGGGGATACAATGAGCAGTTCTTC.